Given below is one T cell receptor beta chain in context. The sample is drawn from a study of OX40 agonist ivuxolimab in advanced cancers. Sequencing used immunoSEQ multiplex PCR; TCRdb keeps in-frame clones, though not all of them. The data show around 70,000 clones, approximately 84% seen once. This receptor was taken from an adult with an advanced solid tumor such as melanoma, head and neck, liver or kidney cancer. Sequenced material: CD4+ or CD8+ T cells sorted from blood, taken in a trial of the OX40 agonist ivuxolimab.

The CDR3 reads CASSFGGTNTGELFF. CDR3 DNA sequence: TGTGCCAGCAGCTTCGGGGGGACGAACACCGGGGAGCTGTTTTTT. The V call is TRBV7-3, the J call TRBJ2-2; 7 nucleotides agree with TRBD2. Germline V gene lookup returns CDR1 SGHTA and CDR2 FQGTGA. V shed 3 bases, J shed 0 bases, and the junction held 1 base outside the gene matches. CDR3 size: 15 residues.